A single sample gave rise to the 22 T cell receptor delta chains below, sequenced in a study of gamma-delta T cells after stem cell transplantation. TCRdb used CATT to re-call clones from the RT-PCR reads. Of roughly 900 delta-chain clones listed, approximately 2.6% were seen once; the top ten hold about 50%. Sequenced input: gamma-delta T cells. These receptors were obtained from a human donor. It is not recorded whose cells these are; they may come from a transplant donor.

In the case of this clone: A single base is all that separates this from a far larger clone, so a read error is likely. Different DNA sequences within this sample yield the same CDR3. J is TRDJ1 and V is TRDV2; D not certain. This CDR3 is 15 amino acids long. Trimming stripped 3 bases from V and 4 bases from J, with 17 bases between. Germline V gives CDR1 GEAIGNYY, CDR2 EKD. CDR3 residues: CACDSLRGRGDKLIF. CDR3 nucleotides: TGTGCCTGTGACTCGCTACGGGGCAGGGGCGATAAACTCATCTTT.

In the case of this clone: TCRdb's listed protein matches a much larger clone and diverges from this DNA's translation at residue 7, likely through a read error; the protein shown comes from the DNA. CDR3 residues: CACEGLEDTSDKLIF. The DNA of the CDR3 is TGTGCCTGTGAAGGACTGGAGGATACTTCCGATAAACTCATCTTT. The chain links TRDV2 to TRDJ1; the D gene is possibly TRDD3 (6 bases). CDR3 length: 15 residues. The germline V gene encodes CDR1 GEAIGNYY and CDR2 EKD. The germline V and J ends were trimmed by 4 bases and 3 bases, with 17 bases remaining between them.

Regarding this clone: The TCRdb protein, from a much larger clone, departs from this DNA's translation at residue 11, likely by read error; the protein shown derives from the DNA. This rearrangement joins TRDV1 to TRDJ1, with D possibly matching TRDD2 (6 bases). The CDR3 is 16 residues long. The V end lost 0 bases, the J end lost 4 bases, and 15 bases lay between the germline ends. Germline-derived CDR1 and CDR2 are TSWWSYY and QGS. Written as DNA, the CDR3 is TGTGCTCTTGGGGAACTTCCTACCCTCTACATCGATAAACTCATCTTT. This codes for CALGELPTLYIDKLIF.

In this sample, this clone is large. The same CDR3 is also encoded by other DNA sequences in this sample. The chain is built from TRDV1 and TRDJ1, with 12 bases fitting TRDD3. CDR3 size: 21 residues. Germline CDR1 TSWWSYY, CDR2 QGS. V lost 5 bases, J lost 2 bases, and 21 bases stayed unmatched. The CDR3 sequence: CALGKGFLRRTGGYSTDKLIF. CDR3 in DNA: TGTGCTCTTGGGAAGGGTTTCCTACGTCGTACTGGGGGATACTCAACCGATAAACTCATCTTT.

This clone appeared a few times. It differs at one base from a far larger clone, so likely a read error. The V and J genes are TRDV2 and TRDJ1; TRDD3 is a possible D gene (5 bases). This CDR3 spans 17 amino acids. CDR1 and CDR2 from the germline V gene are GEAIGNYY and EKD. With 1 base removed from V and 0 bases from J, the gap between germline ends came to 17 bases. The CDR3 DNA sequence: TGTGCCTGTGACACTCCGGGGACGACTTCTTACACCGATAAACTCATCTTT. Its translation is CACDTPGTTSYTDKLIF.

This clone turned up a few times. This likely reflects a read error, since a far larger clone is one base away. The V and J genes are TRDV2 and TRDJ1; D is possibly TRDD3 (5 bases). V was cut by 5 bases and J by 0 bases, with 15 bases left in between. Germline-derived CDR1 and CDR2 are GEAIGNYY and EKD. The CDR3 runs 15 residues. Here the CDR3 DNA reads TGTGCCTGTGGCCCTCTGGGCGGGTACACCGATAAACTCATCTTT. This gives the protein CACGPLGGYTDKLIF.

There are a few counts of this clone. This DNA's translation and the protein TCRdb lists, from a much larger clone, do not match at residue 16, likely due to a read error; the protein shown is translated from the DNA. The chain joins TRDV1 to TRDJ1, with 12 bases that match TRDD3. The CDR3 is 21 amino acids. The V gene end was trimmed by 2 bases and the J gene end by 4 bases; junction bases not matched to a gene: 20. Germline V CDR1 and CDR2: TSWWSYY, QGS. The CDR3 DNA follows: TGTGCTCTTGGGGAATTCCTCCCCAGTCGGTACTGGGGGATACTGGGCGATAAACTCATCTTT. Translated, it gives CALGEFLPSRYWGILGDKLIF.

This clone was seen only a few times. TCRdb attributes to this sequence the protein of a much larger clone, which differs from the DNA translation at residue 11; a read error is likely, and the protein displayed is translated from the DNA. V and J are TRDV1 and TRDJ4, with TRDD3 matching over 8 bases. Germline loops: CDR1 TSWWSYY, CDR2 QGS. V lost 1 base, J lost 9 bases, and 25 bases stayed unmatched. The CDR3 runs 19 residues. The CDR3 loop is CALGERFWWGMPVTGQLIF. The CDR3 nucleotides are TGTGCTCTTGGGGAACGGTTCTGGTGGGGGATGCCAGTAACAGGGCAGTTGATCTTT.

This clone is medium-sized (0.01 to 0.1%) by share. One base separates it from a far larger clone, so it is likely a read error. DNA of the CDR3: TGTGCCTGTGACTCCCAGCTTCCCTCCCTAACGATTTTTACCGATAAACTCATCTTT. It translates to CACDSQLPSLTIFTDKLIF. The V gene is TRDV2, the J gene TRDJ1; D might be TRDD2 (5 bases). Germline loops: CDR1 GEAIGNYY, CDR2 EKD. CDR3 length: 19 amino acids. V gave up 3 bases and J gave up 2 bases, with 27 bases separating them.

This clone is medium-sized (0.01 to 0.1%) by share. This probably arose from a read error, given a far larger clone one base away. The V and J genes are TRDV2 and TRDJ1, with D possibly TRDD2 on 5 matching bases. Deletions cut 3 bases from V and 2 bases from J, with 27 bases between. The CDR3 runs to 19 residues. Germline V gene sequence: CDR1 GEAIGNYY, CDR2 EKD. The CDR3 is CACDPQLSSLTIFTDKLIF. The CDR3 DNA reads as TGTGCCTGTGACCCCCAGCTTTCCTCCCTAACGATTTTTACCGATAAACTCATCTTT.

This clone was detected only a few times. TCRdb's entry gives the protein of a much larger clone, which mismatches this DNA's translation at residue 8, likely from a read error; the protein reported here is translated from the DNA. V and J are TRDV2 and TRDJ1, with 7 bases lining up with TRDD3. Trimming at V came to 0 bases and at J to 0 bases, leaving 12 bases not matched to a gene. CDR3 length: 18 amino acids. The germline V gene encodes CDR1 GEAIGNYY and CDR2 EKD. The CDR3 bases are TGTGCCTGTGACACCGCTGCGGACTGGGGCCGGTACACCGATAAACTCATCTTT. This translates into CACDTAADWGRYTDKLIF.

This clone was counted between two and nine times. TCRdb shows a much larger clone's protein in place of this DNA's translation, and the two differ at residue 8, likely through a read error; the protein shown is translated from the DNA. The V gene is TRDV2, the J gene TRDJ1; D may be TRDD3 (5 bases). The CDR3 is made up of 14 amino acids. Trimming took 1 base from V and 2 from J, leaving 10 bases between them. CDR1 GEAIGNYY and CDR2 EKD come from the germline V gene. CDR3 in DNA: TGTGCCTGTGACACACTGGAAACTACCGATAAACTCATCTTT. It translates to CACDTLETTDKLIF.

This clone showed up just a few times. TCRdb's protein, taken from a much larger clone, differs from this DNA's translation at residue 4, likely owing to a read error; the protein displayed comes from the DNA. The J gene is TRDJ4, the V gene TRDV1, with 10 bases aligning to TRDD3. The CDR3 sequence is 19 residues long. Germline CDR1 reads TSWWSYY; CDR2 reads QGS. The chain's CDR3 is CALAERFWWGIPVTGQLIF. The CDR3 DNA is TGTGCTCTTGCGGAACGGTTCTGGTGGGGGATACCAGTAACAGGGCAGTTGATCTTT.

This clone occurred a few times. TCRdb lists the protein of a much larger clone for this DNA, which differs at residue 14, so this is likely a read error; the protein given here is translated from the DNA itself. V and J are TRDV3 and TRDJ1; 11 bases are a match to TRDD3. The germline V gene encodes CDR1 TVYSNPD and CDR2 GDNSRS (reference sequence). J lost 4 bases, V lost 5 bases, and 24 bases had no gene match. CDR3 length equals 19 residues. The CDR3 nucleotides read TGTGCCACCGCCTTGCGACTGGGGGATATAAATGCGTACATCGATAAACTCATCTTT. It specifies CATALRLGDINAYIDKLIF. The variable domain in full, with the rest retrieved from reference TRDV3 and TRDJ1, is CDKVTQSSPDQTVASGSEVVLLCTYDTVYSNPDLFWYRIRPDYSFQFVFYGDNSRSEGADFTQGRFSVKHILTQKAFHLVISPVRTEDSATYYCATALRLGDINAYIDKLIFGKGTRVTVEP.

This clone has more than one count but fewer than ten. A far larger clone differs by one base, so this is likely a read error. V and J are TRDV2 and TRDJ3, with D perhaps matching TRDD3 (6 bases). This CDR3 has 18 amino acids. Germline V gene sequence: CDR1 GEAIGNYY, CDR2 EKD. CDR3: CACDTIGGVSWDTRQIFF. Written as DNA, the CDR3 is TGTGCCTGTGACACCATTGGGGGCGTCTCCTGGGACACCCGACAGATATTTTTC.

This clone is medium-sized (0.01 to 0.1%). A far bigger clonotype differs at one base, so this is likely a read error. This CDR3 is also generated by other DNA sequences in the sample. V and J are TRDV2 and TRDJ1; possible D gene TRDD2, 5 bases. Trimming removed 7 bases from V and 2 bases from J, with 31 bases in between. From germline, CDR1 is GEAIGNYY and CDR2 EKD. CDR3 length: 19 residues. As DNA, the CDR3 is TGTGCCTGCGACTCCCAGCTTTCCTCCCTAACGATTTTTACCGATAAACTCATCTTT. Translation: CACDSQLSSLTIFTDKLIF.

On this clone itself: Translating this DNA gives a protein that differs at residue 15 from the TCRdb one, which belongs to a much larger clone; a read error is likely, and the protein shown is this translation. This chain joins TRDV1 and TRDJ1, with 8 bases matching TRDD2. V shed 0 bases, J shed 4 bases, and the junction held 31 bases outside the gene matches. This CDR3 region has 24 residues. The germline gives CDR1 TSWWSYY, CDR2 QGS. CDR3 coding DNA: TGTGCTCTTGGGGAACTTTCCCATGGCCTTCCTATATGGGGGGTAGTCTTTATAGGCGATAAACTCATCTTT. Its protein product is CALGELSHGLPIWGVVFIGDKLIF.

Judged by abundance, this clone is large. The same CDR3 can be traced to other DNA sequences in this sample. The rearrangement joins TRDV3 to TRDJ1, with 7 positions matching TRDD3. Germline V gene data show CDR1 as TVYSNPD and CDR2 as GDNSRS (reference sequence). V shed 0 bases and J 1 base; nucleotides not matched to a gene: 11. CDR3 length equals 16 residues. CDR3 nucleotides: TGTGCCTTTAGACTGGGGATCGGCTGGGGCACCGATAAACTCATCTTT. Translation: CAFRLGIGWGTDKLIF.

This clone was detected only a few times. This likely came from a read error, as a far larger clone is one base away. Other DNA sequences of this sample code for an identical CDR3. The chain recombines TRDV2 with TRDJ1, with TRDD3 identical over 9 bases. This CDR3 is 15 amino acids long. The germline V gene encodes CDR1 GEAIGNYY and CDR2 EKD. This CDR3 reads CACDYTGGNTDKLIF. In DNA form, the CDR3 reads TGTGCCTGTGACTATACTGGGGGAAACACCGATAAGCTCATCTTT.

This clone occurred a few times. TCRdb's entry gives the protein of a much larger clone, which mismatches this DNA's translation at residue 22, likely from a read error; the protein reported here is translated from the DNA. The rearrangement uses TRDV1 and TRDJ1, with 8 nucleotides matching TRDD3. There are 24 residues in the CDR3. Germline V lookup: CDR1 TSWWSYY, CDR2 QGS. The CDR3 sequence is CALGESRVLRLTFGYWGYTDKPIF. The CDR3 nucleotides are TGTGCTCTTGGGGAATCGCGGGTCCTACGTCTTACGTTTGGGTACTGGGGGTACACCGATAAACCCATCTTT.

Turning to this clone: Being one base from a much bigger clone, this may be a read error. The V gene is TRAV29/DV5, the J gene TRDJ1; 9 bases map to TRDD3. Germline loops: CDR1 NSMFDY, CDR2 ISSIKDK. The CDR3 has 15 amino acids. CDR3 nucleotides: TGTGCAGCAAGTCGACCTGGGGGATTGGCCGATAAATTCATCTTT. It translates to CAASRPGGLADKFIF. The whole variable domain, filled in from reference TRAV29/DV5 and TRDJ1, reads DQQVKQNSPSLSVQEGRISILNCDYTNSMFDYFLWYKKYPAEGPTFLISISSIKDKNEDGRFTVFLNKSAKHLSLHIVPSQPGDSAVYFCAASRPGGLADKFIFGKGTRVTVEP.

The table lists this clone with a few counts. CDR3 in DNA: TGTGCCTGTGACCCCGTGGCTGGGGGATACGCGTCAAGGAGTAAACTCATCTTT. Translation gives CACDPVAGGYASRSKLIF. The chain joins TRDV2 to TRDJ1; TRDD3 matches at 12 bases. The CDR3 covers 18 residues. Germline values: CDR1 GEAIGNYY, CDR2 EKD. The J segment lost 7 bases and the V segment lost 3 bases, leaving 17 bases of the junction unmatched.